Here is one TCR beta chain with its context. The sample belongs to a study of blood T cells in healthy people across ages. Together with a sample-barcoded 5' primer, a J-beta primer mix was included in a second PCR lasting roughly 6 to 12 cycles. MiXCR, run by TCRdb on the 5' RACE reads, gives a single entry per CDR3 protein. The sample holds about 640,000 distinct CDR3 sequences, roughly 50% seen once. Isolation recovered at least 7 million PBMCs from every sample. The germline CDR1 and CDR2 sequences are SGHAT and FQDESV (reference sequence). Trimming cost V 5 bases and J 4 bases; bases outside gene matches: 13. CDR3 length equals 16 residues.

The rearrangement joins TRBV11-1 to TRBJ1-2; 7 bases align to TRBD1. This receptor was taken from a man aged 55 to 69 in good health. Sequenced material: blood. The CDR3 sequence is CASSARDSAPGYGYTF. Written as DNA, the CDR3 is TGTGCCAGCAGCGCCCGGGACAGCGCCCCTGGCTATGGCTACACCTTC. The full variable domain, in which reference TRBV11-1 and TRBJ1-2 provide the parts outside the CDR3, is EAEVAQSPRYKITEKSQAVAFWCDPISGHATLYWYRQILGQGPELLVQFQDESVVDDSQLPKDRFSAERLKGVDSTLKIQPAELGDSAMYLCASSARDSAPGYGYTFGSGTRLTVV.